This T cell receptor beta chain was sequenced during a study of T-cell reconstitution after alpha-beta-depleted transplantation in children (dated by TCRdb to the mid-2010s). Background for the entire study: The study quantitatively tracked T-cell immune reconstitution after TCRalphabeta/CD19-depleted allogeneic hematopoietic cell transplantation in children using TCR repertoire profiling. General conclusions and limits of the study: Hyperexpanded clone frequencies declined over subsequent months; after one year, T-cell counts and TCRbeta diversity were mostly attributed to newly produced T cells. In some patients, the high TCRbeta diversity seen at day 60 was put down to recipient T cells and intrathymic progenitors that had survived conditioning. About two months after transplant, the apparently early recovery of alphabetaT-cell counts reportedly depended on just several hundred clones that had expanded rapidly and came from non-depleted graft cells.

The library was made by PCR. Sequenced on an Illumina HiSeq 2500. To normalize quantification of the TCRbeta repertoire, the TCR libraries were built with molecular barcoding that relied on unique molecular identifiers. Using fastp trimming at Q25 and MiXCR clonotype assembly, TCRdb reanalyzed the public sequencing data and kept in-frame beta chains. Entries are consolidated by CDR3 protein sequence, retaining the most common genes and DNA. The sample table holds around 110,000 distinct CDR3 sequences, of which about 9.3% were seen once. 30% to 35% of the sample goes to the ten largest clones. In the germline V gene, CDR1 corresponds to MNHNS and CDR2 to SASEGT. The junction shows trimming of 5 bases on V and 10 bases on J, and the gene matches do not reach 14 bases of it. From cysteine to phenylalanine, the CDR3 is 18 amino acids long. Only the CDR3 region is kept as DNA, spanning 54 bases read in frame from base 1.

The treatment or condition label corresponds to: allogeneic hematopoietic cell transplantation with graft depleted of TCRalphabeta T cells and CD19 B cells. The transplant recipients were children given TCRalphabeta/CD19-depleted allogeneic hematopoietic cell grafts. About this clonotype itself: Its target antigen remains unknown. No base qualities exist here, and no much larger clone lies one base off it.

The chain is encoded by TRBV6-1 joined to TRBJ2-1, with 16 bases aligning to TRBD2. The starting material was PBMCs, obtained before TCRalphabeta/CD19-depleted stem cell transplant. This TCR was sampled from a boy between 2 and 10 years old with acute lymphoblastic leukemia, due to receive a stem cell transplant. DNA sequence: TGTGCCAGCAGTCCTCCTTCCTCGGGACTAGCGGGAGGGGAGGAGCAGTTCTTC. This yields the protein CASSPPSSGLAGGEEQFF.